Listed below are T cell receptor beta chains from one sample, sequenced in a study of PD-1 blockade in mismatch repair-deficient tumors. Here immunoSEQ multiplex PCR was the method, and the copy in TCRdb shows in-frame clones only, minus some. The repertoire has around 130,000 clones, roughly 86% of them found once; the top ten carry approximately 12%. The sequenced sample was peripheral blood, obtained almost 74 weeks after starting pembrolizumab. These receptors all come from an adult with mismatch repair-deficient cancer. The CDR3 runs from the conserved cysteine through the conserved F or W. Fields, in order: D gene, V gene, J gene, clone size, CDR3 protein, CDR3 DNA. A D gene is named only where the DNA matches it firmly. Rows may omit the clone size; those that give it use once, few, many or a size class.

>NA|TRBV5-6|TRBJ2-5|NA
CASSSLTGQETQYF
TGTGCCAGCAGCAGCCTAACAGGGCAAGAGACCCAGTACTTC
>TRBD1|TRBV7-6|TRBJ1-1|NA
CASSLVSGGFMNTEAFF
TGTGCCAGCAGCTTAGTGTCAGGGGGATTCATGAACACTGAAGCTTTCTTT
>TRBD2|TRBV6-1|TRBJ2-7|NA
CASSEEGLAGGYEQYF
TGTGCCAGCAGTGAAGAGGGCCTAGCGGGAGGTTACGAGCAGTACTTC
>NA|TRBV13|TRBJ2-7|NA
CASSPTASSYEQYF
TGTGCCAGCAGCCCTACTGCTAGCTCCTACGAGCAGTACTTC
>NA|TRBV4-1|TRBJ1-2|NA
CASSRGGNYGYTF
TGCGCCAGCAGCCGGGGGGGCAACTATGGCTACACCTTC
>TRBD1|TRBV6-1|TRBJ2-7|NA
CASSQRDRSSYEQYF
TGTGCCAGCAGTCAACGGGACAGGAGCTCCTACGAGCAGTACTTC
>NA|TRBV30|TRBJ1-1|NA
CALDSRAEAFF
TGTGCCTTGGACAGTCGGGCTGAAGCTTTCTTT
>NA|TRBV28|TRBJ2-3|NA
CASSSLGRTPSTDTQYF
TGTGCCAGCAGTTCCCTTGGGCGGACCCCTAGCACAGATACGCAGTATTTT
>NA|TRBV28|TRBJ2-7|few
CASSSPPDSIYEQYF
TGTGCCAGCAGTTCTCCCCCCGACAGTATCTACGAGCAGTACTTC
>TRBD2|TRBV28|TRBJ2-3|NA
CASSLGERLAGVRSGYTDTQYF
TGTGCCAGCAGTTTAGGCGAAAGACTAGCGGGAGTGAGGTCGGGATACACAGATACGCAGTATTTT
>NA|TRBV2|TRBJ1-1|NA
CASSVVKGNTEAFF
TGTGCCAGCAGTGTTGTGAAAGGGAACACTGAAGCTTTCTTT
>TRBD2|TRBV7-9|TRBJ2-3|NA
CASSLVLAGTDTQYF
TGTGCCAGCAGCTTGGTCCTAGCGGGCACAGATACGCAGTATTTT
>TRBD2|TRBV13|TRBJ2-1|NA
CASSRTPSGRANEQFF
TGTGCCAGCAGCCGCACCCCTAGCGGGAGGGCCAATGAGCAGTTCTTC
>TRBD1|TRBV7-2|TRBJ1-2|NA
CASSFRPGQGGAYGYTF
TGTGCCAGCAGCTTCCGCCCGGGACAGGGGGGGGCCTATGGCTACACCTTC
>NA|TRBV6-6|TRBJ2-3|NA
CASSDTDTQYF
TGTGCCAGCAGTGACACAGATACGCAGTATTTT
>NA|TRBV28|TRBJ2-4|few
CASSPYLGVRAF
TGTGCCAGCAGCCCCTATCTGGGGGTTCGGGCTTTC
>TRBD1|TRBV6-6|TRBJ2-7|once
CASNHRGQEQYF
TGTGCCAGCAACCACAGGGGGCAGGAGCAGTACTTC
>NA|TRBV7-6|TRBJ2-5|once
CASSEGPVGETQYF
TGTGCCAGCAGCGAGGGCCCGGTGGGAGAGACCCAGTACTTC
>NA|TRBV29-1|TRBJ2-5|NA
CSAGETQYF
TGCAGCGCCGGAGAGACCCAGTACTTC
>NA|TRBV9|TRBJ1-3|NA
CASSVRSSGNTIYF
TGTGCCAGCAGCGTGAGAAGCTCTGGAAACACCATATATTTT
>NA|TRBV5-1|TRBJ2-3|NA
CASSPHEGGGRADTQYF
TGCGCCAGCAGCCCCCACGAAGGGGGAGGGCGCGCAGATACGCAGTATTTT
>TRBD1|TRBV5-1|TRBJ2-7|NA
CASSLPGQGIYEQYF
TGCGCCAGCAGCCTCCCGGGACAGGGTATCTACGAGCAGTACTTC
>NA|TRBV7-3|TRBJ2-1|NA
CASSSRAAEGQFF
TGTGCCAGCAGCTCCCGGGCGGCCGAGGGGCAGTTCTTC
>NA|TRBV6-1|TRBJ1-2|NA
CASSEAHDRYYTF
TGTGCCAGCAGTGAAGCTCACGACAGATACTACACCTTC
>TRBD2|TRBV11-2|TRBJ2-3|NA
CASSLRVGGTTSTDTQYF
TGTGCCAGCAGCTTAAGGGTCGGGGGGACTACTAGCACAGATACGCAGTATTTT
>TRBD2|TRBV5-4|TRBJ2-7|NA
CASSLGGGRNLAGAPYEQYF
TGTGCCAGCAGCTTGGGAGGGGGCCGGAACCTAGCGGGAGCTCCCTACGAGCAGTACTTC
>NA|TRBV7-2|TRBJ2-3|NA
CASSLSSNDLTDTQYF
TGTGCCAGCAGCTTATCTTCCAATGACTTAACAGATACGCAGTATTTT
>TRBD1|TRBV7-9|TRBJ2-7|once
CASSLRDRVDEQYF
TGTGCCAGCAGCTTAAGAGACAGGGTGGACGAGCAGTACTTC
>TRBD1|TRBV12-5|TRBJ1-1|NA
CASGLTGVVVSDTEAFF
TGTGCTAGTGGTTTGACAGGGGTGGTTGTGAGCGACACTGAAGCTTTCTTT
>TRBD1|TRBV27|TRBJ2-5|NA
CASSSGQGRKETQYF
TGTGCCAGCAGTTCGGGACAGGGGAGAAAAGAGACCCAGTACTTC
>TRBD1|TRBV5-1|TRBJ2-2|NA
CASSLATGGGTGELFF
TGCGCCAGCAGCTTGGCCACAGGGGGAGGAACCGGGGAGCTGTTTTTT
>TRBD1|TRBV27|TRBJ2-7|NA
CASSFDRGYEQYF
TGTGCCAGCAGTTTCGACAGGGGCTACGAGCAGTACTTC
>TRBD2|TRBV5-1|TRBJ2-3|once
CASSLLAGAGDTQYF
TGCGCCAGCAGCTTGCTAGCGGGAGCCGGAGATACGCAGTATTTT
>TRBD1|TRBV13|TRBJ2-2|NA
CASSTRTGGTGELFF
TGTGCCAGCAGTACTCGGACAGGGGGCACCGGGGAGCTGTTTTTT
>NA|TRBV7-2|TRBJ2-7|NA
CASSLVGGHYEQYF
TGTGCCAGCAGCTTAGTGGGGGGCCACTACGAGCAGTACTTC
>TRBD2|TRBV9|TRBJ2-3|NA
CASSLAGLTDTQYF
TGTGCCAGCAGTTTAGCGGGACTCACAGATACGCAGTATTTT
>NA|TRBV6-5|TRBJ2-7|NA
CASSYSIGPYEQYF
TGTGCCAGCAGTTACTCGATAGGCCCCTACGAGCAGTACTTC
>NA|TRBV10-3|TRBJ1-1|NA
CAISVQANTEAFF
TGTGCCATCAGTGTTCAGGCGAACACTGAAGCTTTCTTT
>NA|TRBV9|TRBJ2-5|once
CASSVAGTGQETQYF
TGTGCCAGCAGCGTAGCAGGGACGGGACAAGAGACCCAGTACTTC
>NA|TRBV6-5|TRBJ2-3|NA
CASRQQAYSTDTQYF
TGTGCCAGCAGACAACAGGCCTACAGCACAGATACGCAGTATTTT
>TRBD1|TRBV30|TRBJ2-7|NA
CAWGQGSTYEQYF
TGTGCCTGGGGACAGGGGTCTACCTACGAGCAGTACTTC
>NA|TRBV27|TRBJ2-3|NA
CASSLSPVASVTDTQYF
TGTGCCAGCAGTTTATCTCCGGTAGCGTCTGTCACAGATACGCAGTATTTT
>NA|TRBV28|TRBJ1-2|NA
CASSFFLQGHGYTF
TGTGCCAGCAGTTTTTTTCTGCAGGGACATGGCTACACCTTC
>TRBD2|TRBV9|TRBJ2-2|few
CASSVGLAYGGELFF
TGTGCCAGCAGCGTAGGACTAGCATATGGCGGGGAGCTGTTTTTT
>TRBD2|TRBV29-1|TRBJ2-7|NA
CSVTLAASSYEQYF
TGCAGCGTTACTCTAGCGGCAAGCTCCTACGAGCAGTACTTC
>NA|TRBV5-1|TRBJ1-5|NA
CASSPGTESNQPQHF
TGCGCCAGCAGTCCCGGGACCGAGAGCAATCAGCCCCAGCATTTT
>TRBD1|TRBV5-1|TRBJ1-4|NA
CASSPGTGNEKLFF
TGCGCCAGCAGCCCCGGGACAGGGAATGAAAAACTGTTTTTT
>NA|TRBV6-1|TRBJ2-2|NA
CASSEGTNTGELFF
TGTGCCAGCAGTGAAGGGACGAACACCGGGGAGCTGTTTTTT
>NA|TRBV4-3|TRBJ2-2|NA
CASSQEMAGWFTGELFF
TGCGCCAGCAGCCAAGAAATGGCAGGGTGGTTCACCGGGGAGCTGTTTTTT
>TRBD1|TRBV13|TRBJ1-1|NA
CASSSNTGGFGTEAFF
TGTGCCAGCAGTAGTAATACAGGGGGCTTTGGCACTGAAGCTTTCTTT
>NA|TRBV6-6|TRBJ1-1|NA
CASSYTRRVLNTEAFF
TGTGCCAGCAGTTATACCCGGCGGGTTCTGAACACTGAAGCTTTCTTT
>NA|TRBV4-1|TRBJ1-5|NA
CASSQTLGEGQPQHF
TGCGCCAGCAGCCAGACACTGGGGGAAGGTCAGCCCCAGCATTTT
>TRBD1|TRBV9|TRBJ1-4|few
CASSVGTGANEKLFF
TGTGCCAGCAGCGTAGGGACAGGAGCTAATGAAAAACTGTTTTTT